This T cell receptor beta chain was observed in a study of blood T cell repertoires in COVID-19. The CDR3 consists of 14 residues. With 3 bases clipped from V and 5 bases from J, the junction kept 3 bases outside the gene matches. The germline CDR1 and CDR2 sequences are KGHSH and LQKENI. In the source study's methods: The authors estimated nucleated cell counts from reference gene primer amplification. Sequenced by immunoSEQ multiplex PCR; TCRdb stores in-frame clones only, minus some. The V and J calls and clone size come from that table; D and trimming were worked out from the DNA. The data hold about 58,000 clones, with about 85% observed a single time.

The source material was peripheral blood. J is TRBJ1-1 and V is TRBV18; TRBD1 matches 10 bases. The receptor's source is a middle-aged man with active COVID-19. The DNA of the CDR3 is TGTGCCAGCTCACCGGGACAGGGGAGAACTGAAGCTTTCTTT. Amino acid sequence: CASSPGQGRTEAFF. The full variable domain, with the rest looked up from reference TRBV18 and TRBJ1-1, is NAGVMQNPRHLVRRRGQEARLRCSPMKGHSHVYWYRQLPEEGLKFMVYLQKENIIDESGMPKERFSAEFPKEGPSILRIQQVVRGDSAAYFCASSPGQGRTEAFFGQGTRLTVV.